This TCR beta chain was retrieved from a study of T cell responses to AZD1222 COVID-19 vaccine. Study-level information: Second-dose groups at about 4 or about 12 weeks were pooled. Study observations and caveats: Spike-spanning, vaccine-associated CD4 TCRs were dominant at 160-218 and 743-854. Two AZD1222 administrations were followed by greater Spike-specific TCR breadth and depth.

A remark on this clone: What it recognizes is unknown.

Profiling relied on immunoSEQ multiplex PCR, and the TCRdb table lists in-frame clones only, not all of them. The sample includes about 100,000 clones, more than 75% of them seen just once. Trimming at V came to 1 base and at J to 0 bases, leaving 10 bases not matched to a gene. Germline CDR1 SGHNT, CDR2 YYREEE (reference sequence). CDR3 length: 19 residues. The receptor comes from an adult in good health. The chain is built from TRBV5-4 and TRBJ2-1; 10 nucleotides align to TRBD2. Source: peripheral blood, taken on day 0 of AZD1222 vaccination. CDR3 DNA: TGTGCCAGCAGCTTGACCGGGACTAGCGCCCCCAGCTCCTACAATGAGCAGTTCTTC. Protein sequence: CASSLTGTSAPSSYNEQFF.